Listed below are T cell receptor beta chains from one sample, sequenced in a study of cytomegalovirus exposure and HLA in healthy donors. TCRdb keeps only in-frame clones here, not all; method: immunoSEQ multiplex PCR. The repertoire holds 160,000 or so clones, with around three quarters as singletons. Sequences were obtained from PBMCs. These TCRs come from a man aged 25 to 45 in good health and CMV-seropositive. The CDR3 runs from the conserved cysteine through the conserved F or W. The D gene is left open where the match is weak. Clone size is stated in some rows and not others, as once, few, many or a class when expanded.

J | size | D | V | DNA | CDR3
TRBJ2-7 | NA | NA | TRBV7-2 | TGTGCCAGCAGCTTATCCAGGACCTACGAGCAGTACTTC | CASSLSRTYEQYF
TRBJ2-2 | NA | TRBD2 | TRBV28 | TGTGCCAGCAGCCCTCGGGGACTAGCGGGGGGGTACGCCGGGGAGCTGTTTTTT | CASSPRGLAGGYAGELFF
TRBJ2-2 | once | NA | TRBV28 | TGTGCCAGCAGTAGCGAACAGGGCGGGGAGCTGTTTTTT | CASSSEQGGELFF
TRBJ2-7 | few | NA | TRBV7-9 | TGTGCCAGCAGCGGGTACGGGTCCGACTCCTACGAGCAGTACTTC | CASSGYGSDSYEQYF
TRBJ1-1 | once | TRBD1 | TRBV11-2 | TGTGCCAGCAGCTTTTCACCGGGACAGGGGTCGGCGAACACTGAAGCTTTCTTT | CASSFSPGQGSANTEAFF
TRBJ2-5 | NA | NA | TRBV18 | TGTGCCAGCTCGGGTTTGCGGTCGTACCAAGAGACCCAGTACTTC | CASSGLRSYQETQYF
TRBJ1-2 | NA | TRBD1 | TRBV29-1 | TGCAGCGTTGATAGAGTTCGGGACAGGGGGAAGGAGGACTATGGCTACACCTTC | CSVDRVRDRGKEDYGYTF
TRBJ2-1 | once | TRBD2 | TRBV28 | TGTGCCAGCAGCCCGACTAGCGGGGGGGCGTTTAATGAGCAGTTCTTC | CASSPTSGGAFNEQFF
TRBJ2-5 | NA | TRBD1 | TRBV5-1 | TGCGCCAGCAGCGGGGGGACAGGGGGCTACCAAGAGACCCAGTACTTC | CASSGGTGGYQETQYF
TRBJ2-7 | few | NA | TRBV5-6 | TGTGCCAGCAGCTTCCAACAGGGTCGGGAGCAGTACTTC | CASSFQQGREQYF
TRBJ2-2 | NA | NA | TRBV5-1 | TGCGCCAGCAGGAGCTCGTCCGGGGAGCTGTTTTTT | CASRSSSGELFF
TRBJ2-7 | NA | TRBD2 | TRBV30 | TGTGCCTGGAGTGTACTTCCGGGAGGGACCTACGAGCAGTACTTC | CAWSVLPGGTYEQYF
TRBJ2-2 | NA | NA | TRBV6-6 | TGTGCCAGCAGTTACATGCAGGGTGTTAACACCGGGGAGCTGTTTTTT | CASSYMQGVNTGELFF
TRBJ1-1 | NA | NA | TRBV5-1 | TGCGCCAGCAGCTTGGAGGGGCTGCGGAACACTGAAGCTTTCTTT | CASSLEGLRNTEAFF
TRBJ2-5 | NA | NA | TRBV19 | TGTGCCAGTAGTACTACAGAGACCCAGTACTTC | CASSTTETQYF
TRBJ2-3 | NA | TRBD1 | TRBV27 | TGTGCCAGCAGTTCTTGGACAGGGGGCACAGATACGCAGTATTTT | CASSSWTGGTDTQYF
TRBJ2-7 | NA | TRBD1 | TRBV6-1 | TGTGCCAGCGGAGACAGGGTGGTCTACGAGCAGTACTTC | CASGDRVVYEQYF
TRBJ2-5 | once | TRBD2 | TRBV7-6 | TGTGCCAGCACCCTTCAAGAGGGAGGGTTAGGGGAGACCCAGTACTTC | CASTLQEGGLGETQYF
TRBJ2-1 | NA | TRBD1 | TRBV11-2 | TGTGCCAGCAGCTTTCAACGGACAGGGGGAGGAAATGAGCAGTTCTTC | CASSFQRTGGGNEQFF
TRBJ2-2 | NA | NA | TRBV18 | TGTGCCAGCTCACCATTCTCCAGCACCGGGGAGCTGTTTTTT | CASSPFSSTGELFF
TRBJ1-2 | NA | TRBD1 | TRBV2 | TGTGCCAGCAGCGTTGACAGGGGCGATGGCTACACCTTC | CASSVDRGDGYTF
TRBJ1-2 | NA | NA | TRBV28 | TGTGCCAGCAGTCCCGGGACACTGGAGAACTATGGCTACACCTTC | CASSPGTLENYGYTF
TRBJ2-3 | NA | NA | TRBV5-1 | TGCGCCAGCAGCCCCGGTGTAGAGGGAGATACGCAGTATTTT | CASSPGVEGDTQYF
TRBJ2-1 | NA | TRBD2 | TRBV28 | TGTGCCAGCAGTTTAGTAGGTATGGGTAGCGGGGGCAATGAGCAGTTCTTC | CASSLVGMGSGGNEQFF
TRBJ2-7 | NA | TRBD1 | TRBV5-6 | TGTGCCAGCAGCCCCGGGAGAGGGGACAGGAGAGCCTACGAGCAGTACTTC | CASSPGRGDRRAYEQYF
TRBJ2-1 | NA | NA | TRBV5-6 | TGTGCCAGCAGCTTTCCGAGCTCCTACAATGAGCAGTTCTTC | CASSFPSSYNEQFF
TRBJ1-4 | NA | NA | TRBV5-6 | TGTGCCAGCAGCTTGGGAGAGGTGGCTGAAAAACTGTTTTTT | CASSLGEVAEKLFF
TRBJ2-6 | NA | TRBD2 | TRBV2 | TGTGCCAGCAGTTTAGCGGGGTGGACCTCTGGGGCCAACGTCCTGACTTTC | CASSLAGWTSGANVLTF
TRBJ2-1 | NA | TRBD2 | TRBV29-1 | TGCAGCGTGAGGGTTGAGCTAGCGGGTAAAGAGCAGTTCTTC | CSVRVELAGKEQFF
TRBJ2-6 | once | NA | TRBV5-1 | TGCGCCAGCAGCATCTATACCGGAGGCTCTGGGGCCAACGTCCTGACTTTC | CASSIYTGGSGANVLTF
TRBJ2-2 | NA | TRBD1 | TRBV6-5 | TGTGCCAGCAGTTACTCCCGACAGGGGTCGGGCAAGGTTGTTTTT | CASSYSRQGSGKVVF
TRBJ2-3 | NA | NA | TRBV20-1 | TGCAGTGCTGGGAGAGATACGCAGTATTTT | CSAGRDTQYF
TRBJ1-1 | few | NA | TRBV7-9 | TGTGCCAGCAGCTTATTACAGGGTAGTACTGAAGCTTTCTTT | CASSLLQGSTEAFF
TRBJ2-2 | NA | TRBD1 | TRBV11-1 | TGTGCCAGCAGCCCCGGACAGGGGGACGGAGGGGAGCTGTTTTTT | CASSPGQGDGGELFF
TRBJ2-5 | NA | TRBD2 | TRBV10-3 | TGTGCCATCAGGGGACTAGCCGGAGAGACCCAGTACTTC | CAIRGLAGETQYF
TRBJ2-1 | NA | NA | TRBV6-5 | TGTGCCAGCACGGTGGCGGTCAGCTCCTACAATGAGCAGTTCTTC | CASTVAVSSYNEQFF
TRBJ2-7 | NA | NA | TRBV27 | TGTGCCAGCAGTGACCAGGGACATCCAGAGCAGTACTTC | CASSDQGHPEQYF
TRBJ2-3 | few | TRBD2 | TRBV4-1 | TGCGCCAGCAGCCAAGACGTAGGTGGCGGGGGGGCGGGAGATACGCAGTATTTT | CASSQDVGGGGAGDTQYF
TRBJ2-3 | NA | TRBD1 | TRBV9 | TGTGCCAGCAGCGATGACACAGGGGGCACAGATACGCAGTATTTT | CASSDDTGGTDTQYF
TRBJ1-2 | NA | NA | TRBV28 | TGTGCCAGCAGTCCAGGGGACGTGCTTAACTATGGCTACACCTTC | CASSPGDVLNYGYTF
TRBJ2-7 | once | NA | TRBV7-9 | TGTGCCAGCAGGGCGGGTCCGAGCTCCTACGAGCAGTACTTC | CASRAGPSSYEQYF
TRBJ2-7 | NA | NA | TRBV19 | TGTGCCAGTACCCGGCAGGGTTACGAGCAGTACTTC | CASTRQGYEQYF
TRBJ2-2 | NA | NA | TRBV5-4 | TGTGCCAGCAGCTTGGTCCCGGGGATCACCGCCGGGGAGCTGTTTTTT | CASSLVPGITAGELFF
TRBJ2-3 | NA | NA | TRBV5-1 | TGCGCCAGCAGCTTGGCGGTAGAAAGCACAGATACGCAGTATTTT | CASSLAVESTDTQYF
TRBJ2-1 | NA | TRBD1 | TRBV30 | TGTGCCTGGGAGACAGGGTTCTACAATGAGCAGTTCTTC | CAWETGFYNEQFF
TRBJ2-2 | few | NA | TRBV7-3 | TGTGCCAGCAGCCCTGGGGCAGGGTCCGGGGAGCTGTTTTTT | CASSPGAGSGELFF
TRBJ1-5 | NA | NA | TRBV30 | TGTGCCTGGAGACCCACCCCCGGTCAGCCCCAGCATTTT | CAWRPTPGQPQHF